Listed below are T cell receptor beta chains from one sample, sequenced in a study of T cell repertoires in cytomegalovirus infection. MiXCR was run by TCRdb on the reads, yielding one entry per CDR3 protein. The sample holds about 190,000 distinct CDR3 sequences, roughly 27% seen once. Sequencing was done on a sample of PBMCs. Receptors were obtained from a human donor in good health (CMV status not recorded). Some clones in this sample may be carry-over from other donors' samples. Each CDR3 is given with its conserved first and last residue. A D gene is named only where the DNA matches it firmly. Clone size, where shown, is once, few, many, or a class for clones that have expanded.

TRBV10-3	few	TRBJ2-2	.	CAISDTSNTGELFF	TGTGCCATCAGTGACACTTCGAACACCGGGGAGCTGTTTTTT
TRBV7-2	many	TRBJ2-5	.	CASSSVLGPQETQYF	TGTGCCAGCAGCTCCGTACTGGGACCCCAAGAGACCCAGTACTTC
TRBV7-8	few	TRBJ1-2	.	CASSLVPIIYGYTF	TGTGCCAGCAGCTTAGTTCCGATAATCTATGGCTACACCTTC
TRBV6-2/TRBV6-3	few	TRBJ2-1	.	CASNNGLFYNEQFF	TGTGCCAGCAACAACGGACTCTTCTACAATGAGCAGTTCTTC
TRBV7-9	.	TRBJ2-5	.	CASTPKLHLQETQYF	TGTGCCAGCACCCCTAAATTACACCTCCAAGAGACCCAGTACTTC
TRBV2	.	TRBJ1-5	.	CASSGRVEQPQHF	TGTGCCAGCAGTGGTCGGGTCGAGCAGCCCCAGCATTTT
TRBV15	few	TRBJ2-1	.	CATSRDRRNEQFF	TGTGCCACCAGCAGAGATCGCAGGAATGAGCAGTTCTTC
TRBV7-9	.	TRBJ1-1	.	CASSLWEDDTEAFF	TGTGCCAGCAGCCTCTGGGAGGACGACACTGAAGCTTTCTTT
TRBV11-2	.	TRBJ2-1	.	CASSPFRSGQFF	TGTGCCAGCAGCCCCTTCAGATCGGGGCAGTTCTTC
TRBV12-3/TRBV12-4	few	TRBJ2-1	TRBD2	CASSLTSGLAGNEQFF	TGTGCCAGCAGTTTAACTTCGGGACTAGCCGGGAATGAGCAGTTCTTC
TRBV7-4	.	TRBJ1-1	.	CASSLIGVVTEAFF	TGTGCTAGCAGCTTGATAGGGGTGGTCACTGAAGCTTTCTTT
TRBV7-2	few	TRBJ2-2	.	CASSSFRPGELFF	TGTGCCAGCAGCTCCTTTAGACCCGGGGAGCTGTTTTTT
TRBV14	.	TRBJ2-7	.	CASSQIGRSYEQYF	TGTGCCAGCAGCCAGATTGGCAGGTCCTACGAGCAGTACTTC
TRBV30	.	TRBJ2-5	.	CAWSADSQDYSQETQYF	TGTGCCTGGAGTGCGGACAGCCAGGACTACTCCCAAGAGACCCAGTACTTC
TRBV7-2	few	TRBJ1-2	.	CASSPRVGPIYGYTF	TGTGCCAGCAGCCCCCGGGTGGGACCCATCTATGGCTACACCTTC
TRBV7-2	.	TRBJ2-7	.	CASSLSPPHEQYF	TGTGCCAGCAGCTTATCCCCTCCCCACGAGCAGTACTTC
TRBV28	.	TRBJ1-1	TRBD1	CASSTTGQGRPEAFF	TGTGCCAGCAGTACAACGGGACAGGGAAGACCTGAAGCTTTCTTT